This T cell receptor beta chain was profiled in a study of OX40 agonist ivuxolimab in advanced cancers. Study information: Patients undergoing dose escalation presented with hepatocellular carcinoma, melanoma, renal cell or head and neck cancer. One patient with hepatocellular carcinoma and two with cutaneous melanoma, three in all, had partial responses.

Profiling relied on immunoSEQ multiplex PCR, and the TCRdb table lists in-frame clones only, not all of them. The sample lists about 58,000 clones; 75% to 90% were seen once. V lost 2 bases and J lost 2, with 7 bases in between. Germline-derived CDR1 and CDR2 are SGHVS and FNYEAQ. This CDR3 is 13 amino acids long. Autoimmune disease history or systemic immunosuppression led to patients being barred. The chain combines TRBV7-6 with TRBJ2-7; no definite D call. The sequence derives from an adult with an advanced solid tumor such as melanoma, head and neck, liver or kidney cancer. Sequenced here: CD4+ or CD8+ T cells sorted from blood, sampled in a trial of the OX40 agonist ivuxolimab. The CDR3 sequence is CASSLQDAYEQYF. CDR3 coding DNA: TGTGCCAGCAGCTTACAGGACGCCTACGAGCAGTACTTC.